These 26 T cell receptor beta chains originate from one sample sequenced in a study of blood T cell repertoires in COVID-19. Assay used: immunoSEQ multiplex PCR; TCRdb lists only in-frame clones, some missing. This table holds some 220,000 clones, around 90% found once. Sequencing was done on a sample of PBMCs or T cells enriched from blood (not recorded which). All receptors derive from a woman aged 25 to 39 who had recovered from COVID-19.

The genes are TRBV7-2 and TRBJ1-1; a weak D match, TRBD1 (5 bases). Per germline, CDR1 SGHTA and CDR2 FQGNSA. The length of the CDR3 is 14 residues. V lost 2 bases and J 5 bases, leaving 12 bases between the germline ends. For the CDR3, the DNA is TGTGCCAGCAGCTTAATTCCGGGGGGGACTGAAGCTTTCTTT. The encoded protein is CASSLIPGGTEAFF.

The chain links TRBV10-3 to TRBJ1-2, with D possibly matching TRBD1 (5 bases). The germline CDR1 and CDR2 sequences are ENHRY and SYGVKD. V was clipped by 3 bases and J by 2 bases, with 10 bases between them. This CDR3 is 14 amino acids long. The CDR3 loop is CAISDWGGNYGYTF. As DNA, the CDR3 is TGTGCCATCAGTGACTGGGGGGGGAACTATGGCTACACCTTC.

The chain is built from TRBV7-9 and TRBJ2-7; D gene uncertain. Per germline, CDR1 SEHNR and CDR2 FQNEAQ (reference sequence). Trimming removed 5 bases from V and 2 bases from J, with 13 bases in between. The CDR3 loop spans 14 amino acids. The CDR3 nucleotides read TGTGCCAGCAGCAGTGACATCCCACCCTACGAGCAGTACTTC. As protein: CASSSDIPPYEQYF.

V usage is TRBV4-3 and J usage is TRBJ2-1; 8 bases match TRBD2. CDR3 length: 18 amino acids. CDR1 LGHNA and CDR2 YSLEER come from the germline V gene. J lost 0 bases, V lost 4 bases, and 11 bases had no gene match. The CDR3 protein is CASSRTGRGELSYNEQFF. The DNA for the CDR3 is TGCGCCAGCAGCCGAACGGGGCGGGGGGAACTCTCCTACAATGAGCAGTTCTTC.

This rearrangement joins TRBV5-8 to TRBJ1-6; D gene ambiguous. CDR1 and CDR2 (germline): SGHTS, YDEGEE. The CDR3 is 15 residues long. V was pared by 4 bases and J by 6 bases, with 14 bases between. The CDR3: CASSPQRRINSPLHF. The CDR3 DNA sequence: TGTGCCAGCAGCCCCCAAAGGAGGATTAATTCACCCCTCCACTTT.

This chain links TRBV19 with TRBJ2-7; TRBD1 matches at 7 bases. V was pared by 2 bases and J by 4 bases, with 2 bases of the junction left unmatched. The CDR3 contains 13 residues. The germline gives CDR1 LNHDA, CDR2 SQIVND (reference sequence). CDR3 nucleotides: TGTGCCAGTAGTATATACAGGGGATACGAGCAGTACTTC. As protein: CASSIYRGYEQYF.

The chain links TRBV6-2 or TRBV6-3 to TRBJ2-7; D may be TRBD2 (5 bases). Trimming pared 2 bases from V and 4 bases from J, leaving 9 bases between. CDR1 is MNHEY, CDR2 SVGEGT, per germline. There are 13 residues in the CDR3. CDR3 in DNA: TGTGCCAGCAGTTACAAAGCGGTATACGAGCAGTACTTC. Amino acids: CASSYKAVYEQYF.

In its sample, this clone was seen once. The rearrangement uses TRBV13 and TRBJ1-6; D is unclear. Trimming pared 4 bases from V and 10 bases from J, leaving 8 bases between. CDR3 length equals 12 residues. CDR1 and CDR2 (germline): PRHDT, FYEKMQ (reference sequence). CDR3 region: CASSSTGSPLHF. The CDR3 DNA reads TGTGCCAGCAGCTCGACGGGATCACCCCTCCACTTT.

This sequence joins TRBV7-2 and TRBJ2-3; 8 bases fit TRBD2. V trimming: 5 bases; J trimming: 11 bases; junction bases outside the gene matches: 12. Germline V CDR1 and CDR2: SGHTA, FQGNSA. The CDR3 runs to 14 residues. The CDR3 is CASSRSGVSTGQYF. In DNA form, the CDR3 reads TGTGCCAGCAGCCGTAGCGGGGTCAGCACTGGGCAGTATTTT.

This clone was counted once. This chain connects TRBV19 to TRBJ1-1, with D hard to call. Trimming took off 3 bases at V and 0 bases at J, with 14 bases between the two ends. Germline V CDR1 and CDR2: LNHDA, SQIVND (reference sequence). The CDR3 has 16 amino acids. CDR3 sequence: CASSIWPEIMNTEAFF. CDR3 sequence (DNA): TGTGCCAGTAGTATCTGGCCAGAAATCATGAACACTGAAGCTTTCTTT.

The chain joins TRBV19 to TRBJ2-1, with D possibly matching TRBD1 (6 bases). V dropped 7 bases and J dropped 6 bases, with 16 bases sitting between them. CDR1 is LNHDA, CDR2 SQIVND, per germline (reference sequence). The CDR3 runs to 14 residues. The CDR3 DNA sequence: TGTGCCAGTACCATAAGCCCCAGGGGCAATGAGCAGTTCTTC. Protein sequence: CASTISPRGNEQFF.

This chain connects TRBV3-1 (or the pseudogene TRBV3-2) to TRBJ1-4; possibly TRBD1 for D (5 bases). The CDR3 spans 14 residues. V shed 3 bases and J shed 3 bases, with 8 bases lying between them. CDR1 and CDR2 (germline): LGHDT, YNNKEL (reference sequence). This CDR3 is CASSHDRPNEKLFF. CDR3 DNA: TGTGCCAGCAGCCATGACAGACCTAATGAAAAACTGTTTTTT.

The chain joins TRBV7-2 to TRBJ1-4, with D uncertain. The CDR3 totals 14 residues. Per germline, CDR1 SGHTA and CDR2 FQGNSA. Trimming stripped 5 bases from V and 7 bases from J, with 14 bases between. This CDR3 is CASSQGPRGEKLFF. The CDR3 DNA sequence: TGTGCCAGCAGCCAAGGGCCCCGGGGTGAAAAACTGTTTTTT.

The rearrangement uses TRBV11-2 and TRBJ2-1; TRBD2 matches 11 bases. V shed 5 bases and J 7 bases; nucleotides not matched to a gene: 10. Germline-derived CDR1 and CDR2 are SGHAT and FQNNGV. CDR3 length equals 16 residues. CDR3 sequence reads: CASSQRLAGSGNEQFF. In DNA, the CDR3 is TGTGCCAGCAGCCAAAGACTAGCGGGGAGTGGGAATGAGCAGTTCTTC.

In regard to this clone: Additional DNA sequences in this sample encode the identical CDR3. The rearrangement links TRBV7-8 to TRBJ1-1; D remains unclear. Trimming pared 5 bases from V and 7 bases from J, leaving 8 bases between. CDR1 and CDR2 from the germline V gene are SGHVS and FQNEAQ. The CDR3 extends over 11 amino acids. The CDR3 DNA sequence: TGTGCCAGCAGCCCGAGAAGTGAAGCTTTCTTT. Protein product: CASSPRSEAFF.

This chain connects TRBV19 to TRBJ1-5, with 11 bases identical to TRBD1. Germline V gene lookup returns CDR1 LNHDA and CDR2 SQIVND (reference sequence). The junction had 13 bases not matched to a gene; V was cut back by 2 bases and J by 7 bases. The CDR3 has 18 residues. The chain's CDR3 is CASSIRDRGIFGGQPQHF. DNA of the CDR3: TGTGCCAGTAGTATAAGGGACAGGGGGATTTTTGGGGGCCAGCCCCAGCATTTT.

This sequence joins TRBV7-2 and TRBJ1-2; 7 bases align to TRBD1. The V gene end was trimmed by 4 bases and the J gene end by 8 bases; junction bases not matched to a gene: 10. This CDR3 has 14 amino acids. CDR1 is SGHTA and CDR2 is FQGNSA in the germline V gene. CDR3: CASSYGQESRGYTF. The CDR3 region has the DNA TGTGCCAGCAGCTACGGACAGGAATCGAGAGGCTACACCTTC.

The DNA of the CDR3 is TGTGCCAGCAGCTTGGAGGGCACAGGGGACTATGGCTACACCTTC. Translating it yields CASSLEGTGDYGYTF. The chain is built from TRBV5-8 and TRBJ1-2; 7 bases are shared with TRBD1. The ends lost 0 bases at V and 3 bases at J; junction bases unmatched: 5. CDR1 is SGHTS, CDR2 YDEGEE, per germline. The CDR3 length is 15 residues.

This chain uses TRBV7-2 with TRBJ1-2, with 8 nucleotides matching TRBD1. Per the germline V gene, CDR1 is SGHTA and CDR2 is FQGNSA. The V segment lost 7 bases and the J segment 3 bases; nucleotides outside the gene matches: 10. The CDR3 is 15 residues long. The CDR3 reads CASTLRDRSYYGYTF. CDR3 coding DNA: TGTGCCAGCACCCTCAGGGACAGGAGTTACTATGGCTACACCTTC.

This chain joins TRBV4-3 and TRBJ1-2; D is possibly TRBD1 (5 bases). The V end was cut by 0 bases, the J end by 4 bases, with 9 bases between. Germline V gene lookup returns CDR1 LGHNA and CDR2 YSLEER. The CDR3 length is 14 residues. The CDR3 coding sequence is TGCGCCAGCAGCCAAGACCGGACATCCTATGGCTACACCTTC. Translation: CASSQDRTSYGYTF.

The chain couples TRBV6-4 to TRBJ2-1; D not certain. Germline V gene data show CDR1 as MRHNA and CDR2 as SNTAGT. V was clipped by 3 bases and J by 3 bases, with 12 bases between them. The CDR3 extends over 15 amino acids. CDR3 residues: CASSEYHRSYNEQFF. CDR3 nucleotides: TGTGCCAGCAGTGAGTACCACCGCAGCTACAATGAGCAGTTCTTC.

The chain is built from TRBV6-1 and TRBJ2-7; D might be TRBD2 (6 bases). V gave up 0 bases and J gave up 2 bases, with 11 bases separating them. The CDR3 contains 15 residues. Per germline, CDR1 MNHNS and CDR2 SASEGT. CDR3 bases: TGTGCCAGCAGTGAAGCGCTCCGGGGGACCTACGAGCAGTACTTC. Amino acids: CASSEALRGTYEQYF.

The chain couples TRBV20-1 to TRBJ2-7; a weak D match, TRBD2 (6 bases). The germline V gene encodes CDR1 DFQATT and CDR2 SNEGSKA (reference sequence). Deletions cut 7 bases from V and 5 bases from J, with 12 bases between. This CDR3 contains 11 residues. The CDR3 here is CSVSRRDEQYF. The CDR3 bases are TGCAGTGTCAGTAGGAGGGACGAGCAGTACTTC.

The chain links TRBV5-1 to TRBJ1-3; tentative D call: TRBD1 (6 bases). V lost 4 bases and J 2 bases, leaving 16 bases between the germline ends. CDR1 SGHRS and CDR2 YFSETQ come from the germline V gene. The CDR3 totals 16 residues. Written as DNA, the CDR3 is TGCGCCAGCAGCGCTGCCCCCACAGGGACTGGAAACACCATATATTTT. This translates into CASSAAPTGTGNTIYF.

The J gene is TRBJ2-1, the V gene TRBV7-2; no clear D gene. CDR3 length: 13 residues. V lost 3 bases and J 5 bases, leaving 8 bases between the germline ends. CDR1 and CDR2 from the germline V gene are SGHTA and FQGNSA. CDR3 sequence (DNA): TGTGCCAGCAGCTTGTGGCCCCACAATGAGCAGTTCTTC. Protein: CASSLWPHNEQFF.

There are many counts of this clone. V usage is TRBV5-6 and J usage is TRBJ1-3; D might be TRBD1 (6 bases). Trimming removed 1 base from V and 0 bases from J, with 11 bases in between. This CDR3 has 16 residues. Germline V gene lookup returns CDR1 SGHDT and CDR2 YYEEEE. CDR3 coding DNA: TGTGCCAGCAGCTTGAGTGCCAGGGGCTCTGGAAACACCATATATTTT. Amino acid sequence: CASSLSARGSGNTIYF.